A single T cell receptor (beta chain) is shown here with its context. This entry is derived from a study of blood T cell repertoires in COVID-19. Study-level background: From the United States, Italy and Spain came samples of acute and convalescent COVID-19. Sample material is recorded as cDNA or gDNA derived from T cells, B-cell-depleted T cells, or PBMCs.

Germline values: CDR1 LGHNA, CDR2 YSLEER. Trimming took 0 bases from V and 0 from J, leaving 12 bases between them. This CDR3 comprises 17 residues. Authors' methods: Nucleated cell number was recorded as an estimate derived from reference gene primer amplification. The method was immunoSEQ multiplex PCR; TCRdb's version includes in-frame clones alone and lacks a portion of them. From that table come the V and J calls and clone size; the DNA was used to work out D and trimming. The sample has 250,000 to 400,000 clones, more than 75% seen once. This rearrangement joins TRBV4-3 to TRBJ1-3; possibly TRBD1 for D (5 bases). The sample comprised PBMCs or T cells enriched from blood (not recorded which). The TCR originated in a woman between 25 and 40 years old who had recovered from COVID-19. CDR3 coding DNA: TGCGCCAGCAGCCAAGATGCAGGGCCCAGCTCTGGAAACACCATATATTTT. Translation gives CASSQDAGPSSGNTIYF.